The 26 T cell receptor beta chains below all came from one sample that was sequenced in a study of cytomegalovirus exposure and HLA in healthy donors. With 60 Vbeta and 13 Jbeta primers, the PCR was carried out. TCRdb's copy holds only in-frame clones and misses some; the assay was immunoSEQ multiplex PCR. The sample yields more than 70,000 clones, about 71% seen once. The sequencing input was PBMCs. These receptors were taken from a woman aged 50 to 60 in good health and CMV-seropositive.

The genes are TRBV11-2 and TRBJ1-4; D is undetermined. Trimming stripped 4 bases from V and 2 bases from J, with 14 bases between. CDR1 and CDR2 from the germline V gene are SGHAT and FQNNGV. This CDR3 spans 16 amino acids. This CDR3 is CASSSPGGGTNEKLFF. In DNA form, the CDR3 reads TGTGCCAGCAGCTCCCCGGGTGGCGGTACTAATGAAAAACTGTTTTTT.

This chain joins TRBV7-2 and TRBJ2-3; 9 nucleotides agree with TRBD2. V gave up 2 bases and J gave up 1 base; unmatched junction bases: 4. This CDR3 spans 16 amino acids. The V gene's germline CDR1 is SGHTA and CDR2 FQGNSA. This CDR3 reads CASSLWASGGTDTQYF. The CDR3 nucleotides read TGTGCCAGCAGCTTATGGGCTAGCGGGGGCACAGATACGCAGTATTTT. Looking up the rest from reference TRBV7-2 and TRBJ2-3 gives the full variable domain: GAGVSQSPSNKVTEKGKDVELRCDPISGHTALYWYRQSLGQGLEFLIYFQGNSAPDKSGLPSDRFSAERTGGSVSTLTIQRTQQEDSAVYLCASSLWASGGTDTQYFGPGTRLTVL.

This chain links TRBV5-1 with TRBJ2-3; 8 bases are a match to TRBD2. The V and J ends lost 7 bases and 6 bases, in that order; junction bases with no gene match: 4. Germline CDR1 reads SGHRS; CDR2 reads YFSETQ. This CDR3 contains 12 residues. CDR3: CASRGGIDTQYF. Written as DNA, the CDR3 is TGCGCCAGCCGGGGGGGGATCGATACGCAGTATTTT.

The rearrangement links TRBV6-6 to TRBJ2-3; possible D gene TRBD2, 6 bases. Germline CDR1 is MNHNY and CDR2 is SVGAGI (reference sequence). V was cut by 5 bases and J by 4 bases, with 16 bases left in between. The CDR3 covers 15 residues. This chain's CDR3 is CASSTGGGVADTQYF. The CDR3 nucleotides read TGTGCCAGCAGTACGGGCGGCGGGGTGGCAGATACGCAGTATTTT.

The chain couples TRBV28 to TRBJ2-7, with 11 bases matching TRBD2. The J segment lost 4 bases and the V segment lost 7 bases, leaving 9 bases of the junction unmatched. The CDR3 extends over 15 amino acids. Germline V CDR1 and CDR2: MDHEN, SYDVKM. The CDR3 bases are TGTGCCAGCATTAGAATGACTAGCGGGACTTACGAGCAGTACTTC. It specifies CASIRMTSGTYEQYF.

The CDR3 coding sequence is TGTGCCAGCTCACCACCTAGCTTGGCGGAGACCCAGTACTTC. It encodes CASSPPSLAETQYF. This chain links TRBV18 with TRBJ2-5; D gene unclear. The germline V gene encodes CDR1 KGHSH and CDR2 LQKENI. V was shortened by 0 bases and J by 5 bases, with 10 bases between the two germline ends. This CDR3 has 14 residues.

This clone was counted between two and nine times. CDR3 sequence (DNA): TGCAGCGTCTCCGGGACTAGCGGGCTTAGCTCCTACAATGAGCAGTTCTTC. Its protein product is CSVSGTSGLSSYNEQFF. The rearrangement uses TRBV29-1 and TRBJ2-1; 12 bases match TRBD2. V shed 6 bases and J 0 bases; nucleotides not matched to a gene: 9. The CDR3 length is 17 residues. Looked up from germline, CDR1 is SQVTM and CDR2 is ANQGSEA.

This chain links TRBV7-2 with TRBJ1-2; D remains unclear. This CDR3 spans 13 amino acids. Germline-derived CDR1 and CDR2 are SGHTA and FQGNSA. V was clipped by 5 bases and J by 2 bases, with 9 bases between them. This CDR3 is CASSPNRNYGYTF. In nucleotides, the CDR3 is TGTGCCAGCAGCCCAAACAGAAACTATGGCTACACCTTC.

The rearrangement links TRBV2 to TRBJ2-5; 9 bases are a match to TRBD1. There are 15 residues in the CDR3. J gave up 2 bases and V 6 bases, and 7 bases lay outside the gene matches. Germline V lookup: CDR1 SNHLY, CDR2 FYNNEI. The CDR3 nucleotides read TGTGCCAGCAGATCCACAGGGGGCTTGCAAGAGACCCAGTACTTC. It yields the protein CASRSTGGLQETQYF.

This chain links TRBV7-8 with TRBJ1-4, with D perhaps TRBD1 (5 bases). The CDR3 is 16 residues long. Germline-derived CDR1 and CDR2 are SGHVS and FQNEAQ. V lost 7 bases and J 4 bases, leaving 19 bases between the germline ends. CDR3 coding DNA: TGTGCCAGCATCCCGAACCCGGGGGTCGGTAATGAAAAACTGTTTTTT. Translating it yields CASIPNPGVGNEKLFF.

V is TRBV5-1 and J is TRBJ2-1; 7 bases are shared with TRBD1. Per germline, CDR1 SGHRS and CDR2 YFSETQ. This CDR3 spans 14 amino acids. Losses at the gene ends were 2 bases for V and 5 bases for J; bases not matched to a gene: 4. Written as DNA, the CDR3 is TGCGCCAGCAGCTTACAGGGGCCCCACAATGAGCAGTTCTTC. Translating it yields CASSLQGPHNEQFF.

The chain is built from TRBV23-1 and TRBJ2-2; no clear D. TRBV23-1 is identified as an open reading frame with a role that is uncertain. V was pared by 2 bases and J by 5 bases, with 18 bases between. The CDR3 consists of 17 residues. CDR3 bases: TGCGCCAGCAGTCAACAAAGACCCGGGTCTGCGACCGGGGAGCTGTTTTTT. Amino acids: CASSQQRPGSATGELFF.

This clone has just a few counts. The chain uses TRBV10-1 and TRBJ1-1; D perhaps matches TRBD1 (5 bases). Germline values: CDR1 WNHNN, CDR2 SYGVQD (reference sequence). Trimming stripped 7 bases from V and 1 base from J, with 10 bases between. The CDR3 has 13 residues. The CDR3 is CASKSQGNTEAFF. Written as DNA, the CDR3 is TGCGCCAGCAAATCTCAGGGGAACACTGAAGCTTTCTTT.

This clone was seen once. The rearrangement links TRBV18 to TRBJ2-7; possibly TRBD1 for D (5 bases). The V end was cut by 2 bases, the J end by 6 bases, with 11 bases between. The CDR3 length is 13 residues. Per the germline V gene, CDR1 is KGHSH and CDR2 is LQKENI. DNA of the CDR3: TGTGCCAGCTCACCAGGGCAGGGCGGCGAGCAGTACTTC. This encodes CASSPGQGGEQYF.

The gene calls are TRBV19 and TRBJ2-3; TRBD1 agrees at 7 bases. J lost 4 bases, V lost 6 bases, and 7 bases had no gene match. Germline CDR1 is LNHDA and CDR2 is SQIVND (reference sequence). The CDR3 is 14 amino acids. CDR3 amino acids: CASSEQGYADTQYF. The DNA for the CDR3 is TGTGCCAGTAGCGAACAGGGGTACGCAGATACGCAGTATTTT.

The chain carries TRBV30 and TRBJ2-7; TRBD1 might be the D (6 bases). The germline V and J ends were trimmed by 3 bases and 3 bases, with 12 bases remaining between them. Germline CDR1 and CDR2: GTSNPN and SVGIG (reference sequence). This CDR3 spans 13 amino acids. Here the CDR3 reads CAWRRDTLYEQYF. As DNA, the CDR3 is TGTGCCTGGAGACGGGACACCCTCTACGAGCAGTACTTC.

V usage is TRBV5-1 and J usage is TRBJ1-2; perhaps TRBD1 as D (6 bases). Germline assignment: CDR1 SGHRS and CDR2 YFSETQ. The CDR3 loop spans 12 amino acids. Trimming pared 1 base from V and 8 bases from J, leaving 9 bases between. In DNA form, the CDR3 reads TGCGCCAGCAGCTTGACAGGGTACGGCTACACCTTC. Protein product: CASSLTGYGYTF.

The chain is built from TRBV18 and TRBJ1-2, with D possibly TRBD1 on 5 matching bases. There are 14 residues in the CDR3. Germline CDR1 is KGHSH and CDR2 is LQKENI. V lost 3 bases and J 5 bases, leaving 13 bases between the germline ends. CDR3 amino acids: CASSPSREAYGYTF. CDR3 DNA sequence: TGTGCCAGCTCACCCTCCAGGGAGGCGTATGGCTACACCTTC.

The CDR3 sequence is CASSAEQLGPGTQYF. The DNA for the CDR3 is TGTGCCAGCAGCGCCGAACAACTGGGGCCTGGTACGCAGTATTTT. The chain uses TRBV9 and TRBJ2-3; possible D gene TRBD1, 5 bases. The germline CDR1 and CDR2 sequences are SGDLS and YYNGEE. The CDR3 is 15 residues long. With 3 bases removed from V and 8 bases from J, the gap between germline ends came to 19 bases.

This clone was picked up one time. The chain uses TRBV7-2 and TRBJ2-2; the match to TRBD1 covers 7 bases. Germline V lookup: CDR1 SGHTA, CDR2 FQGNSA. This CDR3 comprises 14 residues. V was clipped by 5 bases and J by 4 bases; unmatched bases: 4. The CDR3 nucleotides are TGTGCCAGCAGCCCCCGGACAGGCACCGGGGAGCTGTTTTTT. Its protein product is CASSPRTGTGELFF.

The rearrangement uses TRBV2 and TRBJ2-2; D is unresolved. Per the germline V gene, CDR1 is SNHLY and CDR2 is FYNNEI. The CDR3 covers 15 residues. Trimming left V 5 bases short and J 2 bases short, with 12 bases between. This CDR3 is CASSKLESNTGELFF. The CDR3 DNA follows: TGTGCCAGCAGTAAATTAGAATCTAACACCGGGGAGCTGTTTTTT.

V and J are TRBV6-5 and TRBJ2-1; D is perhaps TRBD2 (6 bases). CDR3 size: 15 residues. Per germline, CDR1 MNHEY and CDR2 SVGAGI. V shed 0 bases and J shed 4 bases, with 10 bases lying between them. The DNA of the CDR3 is TGTGCCAGCAGTTACTCGACCGCGGGGTACAATGAGCAGTTCTTC. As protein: CASSYSTAGYNEQFF.

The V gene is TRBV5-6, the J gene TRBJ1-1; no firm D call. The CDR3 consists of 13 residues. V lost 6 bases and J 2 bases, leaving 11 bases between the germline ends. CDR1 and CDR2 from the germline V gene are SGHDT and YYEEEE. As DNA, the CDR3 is TGTGCCAGCAACCTGACACCTAACACTGAAGCTTTCTTT. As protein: CASNLTPNTEAFF.

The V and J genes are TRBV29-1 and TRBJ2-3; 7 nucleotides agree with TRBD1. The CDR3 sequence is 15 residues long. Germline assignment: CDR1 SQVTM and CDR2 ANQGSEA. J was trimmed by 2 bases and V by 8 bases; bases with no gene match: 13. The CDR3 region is CSLTRGQSLTDTQYF. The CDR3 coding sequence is TGCAGCCTGACAAGGGGGCAATCTCTCACAGATACGCAGTATTTT.

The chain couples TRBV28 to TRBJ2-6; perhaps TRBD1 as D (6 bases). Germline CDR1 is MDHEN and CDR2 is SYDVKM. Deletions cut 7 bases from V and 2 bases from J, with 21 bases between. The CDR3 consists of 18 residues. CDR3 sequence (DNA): TGTGCCAGCAATACCTTTACCGGGACATTTACTGGGGCCAACGTCCTGACTTTC. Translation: CASNTFTGTFTGANVLTF.

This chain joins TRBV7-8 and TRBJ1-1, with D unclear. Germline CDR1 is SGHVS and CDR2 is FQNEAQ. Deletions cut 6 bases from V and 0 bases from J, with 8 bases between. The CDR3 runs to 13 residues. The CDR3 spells CASRRQMNTEAFF. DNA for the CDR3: TGTGCCAGCAGGAGGCAGATGAACACTGAAGCTTTCTTT.